These T cell receptor beta chains were read from a single sample in a study of CD8 T cells in Susac syndrome. TCRdb itself ran the immunoSEQ multiplex PCR reads through MiXCR, one entry per CDR3 protein. The sample has about 190,000 distinct CDR3 sequences, around 93% seen once. Input material: CD4+ T cells from PBMCs. All receptors derive from a human donor in good health. CDR3s include the opening cysteine and the closing phenylalanine or tryptophan. A D gene is named only where the DNA matches it firmly. The size of a clone is reported for some rows only, either as once, few or many, or as a class for expanded clones.

clone_size	d_call	v_call	j_call	cdr3_aa	cdr3_nt
.	.	TRBV7-9	TRBJ2-7	CASSPTLNEQYF	TGTGCCAGCAGCCCGACCCTTAACGAGCAGTACTTC
.	TRBD2	TRBV25-1	TRBJ2-2	CASTVAGTNTGELFF	TGTGCCAGCACGGTAGCGGGAACGAACACCGGGGAGCTGTTTTTT
.	.	TRBV5-1	TRBJ2-1	CASSIGPGNLGYEQFF	TGCGCCAGCAGCATAGGCCCAGGGAATTTGGGCTATGAGCAGTTCTTC
.	.	TRBV3-1	TRBJ2-1	CASRLDYNEQFF	TGTGCCAGCAGACTAGATTACAATGAGCAGTTCTTC
.	.	TRBV29-1	TRBJ2-1	CSVGRYEQFF	TGCAGCGTTGGCCGTTATGAGCAGTTCTTC
once	TRBD1	TRBV5-1	TRBJ1-1	CASSFTGGGRPNTEAFF	TGCGCCAGCAGCTTCACAGGGGGCGGTCGCCCAAACACTGAAGCTTTCTTT
once	.	TRBV4-2	TRBJ1-4	CASSQEQGQNEKLFF	TGTGCCAGCAGCCAAGAGCAGGGCCAAAATGAAAAACTGTTTTTT
.	.	TRBV5-4	TRBJ1-1	CASRSSFTRTEAFF	TGTGCCAGCAGATCCTCTTTCACAAGAACTGAAGCTTTCTTT
few	.	TRBV5-1	TRBJ2-5	CASSPLQGLRETQYF	TGCGCCAGCAGCCCCTTACAGGGTCTGAGAGAGACCCAGTACTTC
.	TRBD1	TRBV27	TRBJ2-2	CASRFDRAPGELFF	TGTGCCAGCAGATTTGACAGGGCTCCCGGGGAGCTGTTTTTT
few	.	TRBV6-1	TRBJ1-1	CASDSGGVNTEAFF	TGTGCCAGCGATTCTGGGGGGGTGAACACTGAAGCTTTCTTT
.	TRBD1	TRBV7-2	TRBJ1-6	CASSFDRGGNSPLHF	TGTGCCAGCAGCTTTGACAGGGGCGGAAATTCACCCCTCCACTTT
.	TRBD2	TRBV2	TRBJ2-3	CASTRSGGPASTDTQYF	TGTGCCAGCACTAGAAGCGGGGGACCCGCTAGCACAGATACGCAGTATTTT
.	.	TRBV15	TRBJ2-1	CATGPLYEQFF	TGTGCCACCGGCCCCTTGTATGAGCAGTTCTTC
.	.	TRBV15	TRBJ1-5	CATSRDPTGTNSNQPQHF	TGTGCCACCAGCAGAGATCCCACAGGGACAAATAGCAATCAGCCCCAGCATTTT
once	.	TRBV7-2	TRBJ2-5	CASSLWGPQETQYF	TGTGCCAGCAGCTTATGGGGGCCCCAAGAGACCCAGTACTTC
.	.	TRBV11-2	TRBJ2-1	CASSHGTTEQFF	TGTGCCAGCAGCCACGGGACAACTGAGCAGTTCTTC
.	.	TRBV12-3/TRBV12-4	TRBJ1-2	CASSLRQEASYTF	TGTGCCAGCAGTTTAAGGCAGGAAGCAAGCTACACCTTC
.	TRBD2	TRBV18	TRBJ2-1	CASSPVLARFNEQFF	TGTGCCAGCTCACCGGTACTAGCGCGCTTCAATGAGCAGTTCTTC
.	.	TRBV7-9	TRBJ1-2	CASSPHRDGYTF	TGTGCCAGCAGCCCCCACAGGGACGGCTACACCTTC
.	.	TRBV5-1	TRBJ2-5	CASSLGSEETQYF	TGCGCCAGCAGCTTGGGATCTGAAGAGACCCAGTACTTC
.	.	TRBV4-1	TRBJ1-1	CASSQEYSYTEAFF	TGCGCCAGCAGCCAAGAGTACAGTTACACTGAAGCTTTCTTT
once	TRBD2	TRBV11-2	TRBJ2-3	CASSQRLAGGARGPRYF	TGTGCCAGCAGCCAACGACTAGCGGGGGGGGCCCGGGGGCCTCGGTATTTT
.	.	TRBV30	TRBJ2-4	CAGSTGTSIAKNIQYF	TGTGCCGGCTCAACCGGGACTTCAATAGCCAAAAACATTCAGTACTTC
.	TRBD2	TRBV29-1	TRBJ2-1	CSVGITSGGPLTNEQFF	TGCAGCGTTGGAATTACTAGCGGGGGGCCCCTTACCAATGAGCAGTTCTTC
once	.	TRBV2	TRBJ1-1	CASSEWGRVAFF	TGTGCCAGCAGTGAATGGGGCAGGGTAGCTTTCTTT
.	.	TRBV25-1	TRBJ1-6	CASSDRRLRGSYNSPLHF	TGTGCCAGCAGTGACCGAAGACTGAGGGGTTCCTATAATTCACCCCTTCACTTT
.	TRBD2	TRBV5-1	TRBJ2-2	CASSSAGLGTGELFF	TGCGCCAGCAGCTCCGCGGGACTAGGCACCGGGGAGCTGTTTTTT
.	.	TRBV15	TRBJ2-1	CATMQGSSYNEQFF	TGTGCCACCATGCAGGGGAGCTCCTACAATGAGCAGTTCTTC